This is a list of T cell receptor beta chains from one sample in a study of blood T cell repertoires in COVID-19. Libraries were prepared by immunoSEQ multiplex PCR; TCRdb keeps only in-frame clonotypes and omits some of them. Here the sample spans around 150,000 clones, approximately 84% being singletons. Sequenced input: peripheral blood. These TCRs come from a man aged 65-85 years with acute or convalescent COVID-19. The CDR3 runs from the conserved cysteine through the conserved F or W. D genes are given only for firm matches.

TRBV5-1,TRBD1,TRBJ2-7,CASSPTGATEQYF,TGCGCCAGCAGCCCGACAGGGGCGACCGAGCAGTACTTC
TRBV6-5,-,TRBJ1-1,CASRRGSSTEAFF,TGTGCCAGCAGAAGGGGGTCCTCCACTGAAGCTTTCTTT
TRBV9,TRBD1,TRBJ1-2,CASSSRTGREGYTF,TGTGCCAGCAGCTCCCGGACAGGGCGAGAAGGCTACACCTTC
TRBV25-1,TRBD1,TRBJ2-5,CASREQGAGGTQYF,TGTGCCAGCAGGGAACAGGGGGCTGGTGGGACCCAGTACTTC
TRBV2,TRBD1,TRBJ1-2,CASRQTDRGQEGYTF,TGTGCCAGCAGGCAGACAGACAGGGGGCAGGAGGGCTACACCTTC
TRBV19,-,TRBJ1-3,CASTRRGSGNTIYF,TGTGCCAGTACCCGCAGGGGCTCTGGAAACACCATATATTTT
TRBV7-3,TRBD1,TRBJ2-6,CASTNGQGASGANVLTF,TGTGCCAGCACCAACGGACAGGGGGCCTCTGGGGCCAACGTCCTGACTTTC
TRBV15,-,TRBJ1-4,CATSSSRGPLVPKLFF,TGTGCCACCAGCAGTAGTCGGGGTCCTCTGGTCCCAAAACTGTTTTTT
TRBV27,TRBD1,TRBJ1-2,CASSAGQSGGYTF,TGTGCCAGCAGTGCGGGACAGAGTGGAGGCTACACCTTC
TRBV9,-,TRBJ2-2,CASSGSQRAELFF,TGTGCCAGCAGCGGTTCGCAGCGCGCTGAGCTGTTTTTT
TRBV29-1,-,TRBJ1-5,CSVRGIGSNQPQHF,TGCAGCGTCCGGGGAATTGGTAGCAATCAGCCCCAGCATTTT
TRBV28,-,TRBJ1-1,CASSPVKQGIRTEAFF,TGTGCCAGCAGCCCAGTAAAACAGGGAATAAGGACTGAAGCTTTCTTT
TRBV7-9,-,TRBJ1-2,CASSLAAVFYGYTF,TGTGCCAGCAGCTTAGCGGCAGTATTCTATGGCTACACCTTC